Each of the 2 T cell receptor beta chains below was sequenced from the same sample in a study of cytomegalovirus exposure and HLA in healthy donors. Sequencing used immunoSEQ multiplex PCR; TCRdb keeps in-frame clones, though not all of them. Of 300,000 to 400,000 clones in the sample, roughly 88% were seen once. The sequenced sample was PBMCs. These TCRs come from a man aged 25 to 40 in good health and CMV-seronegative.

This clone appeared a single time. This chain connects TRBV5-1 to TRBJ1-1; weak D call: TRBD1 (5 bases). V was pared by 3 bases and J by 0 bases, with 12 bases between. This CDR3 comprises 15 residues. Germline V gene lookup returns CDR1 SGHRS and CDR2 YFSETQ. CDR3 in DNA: TGCGCCAGCAGCTCGCGACCCAGGGTGAACACTGAAGCTTTCTTT. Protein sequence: CASSSRPRVNTEAFF.

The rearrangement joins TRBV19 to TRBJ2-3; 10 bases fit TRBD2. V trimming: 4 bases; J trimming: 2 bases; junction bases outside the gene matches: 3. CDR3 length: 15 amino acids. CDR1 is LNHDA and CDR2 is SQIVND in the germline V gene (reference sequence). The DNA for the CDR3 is TGTGCCAGTAGTACTAGCGGGGGTCTCACAGATACGCAGTATTTT. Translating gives CASSTSGGLTDTQYF.